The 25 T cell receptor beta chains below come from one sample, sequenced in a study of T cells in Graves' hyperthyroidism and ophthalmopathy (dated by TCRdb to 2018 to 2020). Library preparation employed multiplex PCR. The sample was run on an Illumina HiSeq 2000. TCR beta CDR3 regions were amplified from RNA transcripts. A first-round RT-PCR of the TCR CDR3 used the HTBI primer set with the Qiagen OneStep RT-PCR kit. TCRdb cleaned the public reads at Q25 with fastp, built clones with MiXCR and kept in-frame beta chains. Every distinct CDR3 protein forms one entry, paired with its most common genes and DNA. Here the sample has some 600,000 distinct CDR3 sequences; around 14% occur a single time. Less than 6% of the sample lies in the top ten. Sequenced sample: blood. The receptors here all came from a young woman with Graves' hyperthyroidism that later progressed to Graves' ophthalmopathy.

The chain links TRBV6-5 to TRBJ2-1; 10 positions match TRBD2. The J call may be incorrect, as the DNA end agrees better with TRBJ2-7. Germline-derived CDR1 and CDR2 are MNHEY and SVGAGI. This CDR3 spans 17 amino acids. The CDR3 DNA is TGTGCCAGCAGTTACTCTCGACTGGCTAGCGGGAGTAATGAGCAGTACTTC. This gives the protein CASSYSRLASGSNEQYF.

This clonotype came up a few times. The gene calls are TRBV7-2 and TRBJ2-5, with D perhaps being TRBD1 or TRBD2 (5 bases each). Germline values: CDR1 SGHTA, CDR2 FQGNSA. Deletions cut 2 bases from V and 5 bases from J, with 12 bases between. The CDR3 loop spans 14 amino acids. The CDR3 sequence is CASSLLPGLETQYF. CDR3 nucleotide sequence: TGTGCCAGCAGCTTATTGCCGGGGCTGGAGACCCAGTACTTC. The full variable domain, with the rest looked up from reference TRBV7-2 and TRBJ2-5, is GAGVSQSPSNKVTEKGKDVELRCDPISGHTALYWYRQSLGQGLEFLIYFQGNSAPDKSGLPSDRFSAERTGGSVSTLTIQRTQQEDSAVYLCASSLLPGLETQYFGPGTRLLVL.

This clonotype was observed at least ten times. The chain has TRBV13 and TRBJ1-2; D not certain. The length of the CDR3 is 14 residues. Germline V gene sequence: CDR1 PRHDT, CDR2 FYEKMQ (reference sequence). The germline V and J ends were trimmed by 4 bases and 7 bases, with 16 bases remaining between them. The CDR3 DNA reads TGTGCCAGCAGCTCGGATCAGGAAGTTCTTGGCTACACCTTC. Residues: CASSSDQEVLGYTF.

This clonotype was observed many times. The DNA of the CDR3 is TGTGCCAGCAGCTTAACGGGACTCGTTGGGGATGGCTACACCTTC. Protein sequence: CASSLTGLVGDGYTF. The chain combines TRBV11-3 with TRBJ1-2, with a possible D match to TRBD1 (5 bases). The CDR3 consists of 15 residues. With 2 bases removed from V and 6 bases from J, the gap between germline ends came to 16 bases. Germline CDR1 is SGHNT and CDR2 is YENEEA.

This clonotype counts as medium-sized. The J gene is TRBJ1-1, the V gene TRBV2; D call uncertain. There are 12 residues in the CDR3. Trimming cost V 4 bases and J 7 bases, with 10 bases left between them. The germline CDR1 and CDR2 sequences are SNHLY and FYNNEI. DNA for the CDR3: TGTGCCAGCAGTGGGGTTGGTAGTGAAGCTTTCTTT. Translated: CASSGVGSEAFF.

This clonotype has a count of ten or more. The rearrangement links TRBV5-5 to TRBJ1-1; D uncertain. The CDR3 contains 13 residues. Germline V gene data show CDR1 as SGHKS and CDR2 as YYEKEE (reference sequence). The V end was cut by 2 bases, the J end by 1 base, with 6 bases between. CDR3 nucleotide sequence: TGTGCCAGCAGCTTCCGGTCGAACACTGAAGCTTTCTTT. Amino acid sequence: CASSFRSNTEAFF.

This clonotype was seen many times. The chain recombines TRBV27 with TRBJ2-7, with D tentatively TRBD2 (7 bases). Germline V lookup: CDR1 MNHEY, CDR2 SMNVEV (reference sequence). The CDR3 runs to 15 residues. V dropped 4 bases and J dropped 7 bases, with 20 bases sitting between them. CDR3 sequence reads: CASSSGLVRGREQYF. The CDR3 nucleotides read TGTGCCAGCAGTTCAGGACTAGTAAGGGGGAGGGAGCAGTACTTC.

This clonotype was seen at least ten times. The CDR3 coding sequence is TGTGCCATCAGAGGGACAGGGGCAGCCGAGCAGTACTTC. Translating gives CAIRGTGAAEQYF. This chain uses TRBV10-3 with TRBJ2-7; 10 nucleotides match TRBD1. Losses at the gene ends were 6 bases for V and 6 bases for J; bases not matched to a gene: 5. The CDR3 runs 13 residues. The germline V gene has CDR1 ENHRY and CDR2 SYGVKD.

CDR3 sequence (DNA): TGTGCCAGCAGCCGCCCTGGGACAGGGATTCTTGGCTACACCTTC. This sequence encodes CASSRPGTGILGYTF. The V and J genes are TRBV5-4 and TRBJ1-2; 9 positions agree with TRBD1. Trimming cost V 4 bases and J 7 bases; bases outside gene matches: 11. Germline V CDR1 and CDR2: SGHNT, YYREEE (reference sequence). The CDR3 spans 15 residues.

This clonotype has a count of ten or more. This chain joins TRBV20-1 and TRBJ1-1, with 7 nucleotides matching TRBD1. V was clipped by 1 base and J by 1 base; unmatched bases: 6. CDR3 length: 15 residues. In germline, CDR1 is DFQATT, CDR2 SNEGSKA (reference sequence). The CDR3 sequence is CSARGRDRKNTEAFF. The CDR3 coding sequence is TGCAGTGCTAGAGGGCGGGACAGAAAGAACACTGAAGCTTTCTTT.

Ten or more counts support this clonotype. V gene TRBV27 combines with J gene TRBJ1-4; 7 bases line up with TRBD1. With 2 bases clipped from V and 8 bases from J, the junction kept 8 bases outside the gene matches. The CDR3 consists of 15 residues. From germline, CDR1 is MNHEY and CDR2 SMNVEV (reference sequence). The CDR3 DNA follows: TGTGCCAGCAGTTTAGGTCGGGCAGGGGGAGAAAAACTGTTTTTT. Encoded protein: CASSLGRAGGEKLFF.

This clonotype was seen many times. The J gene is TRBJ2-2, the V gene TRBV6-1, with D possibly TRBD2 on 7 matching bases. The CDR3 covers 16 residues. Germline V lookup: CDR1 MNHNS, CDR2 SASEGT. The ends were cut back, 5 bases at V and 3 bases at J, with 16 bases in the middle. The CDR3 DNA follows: TGTGCCAGCAGTTTCGCGGGGGCGCCGGACACCGGGGAGCTGTTTTTT. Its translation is CASSFAGAPDTGELFF.

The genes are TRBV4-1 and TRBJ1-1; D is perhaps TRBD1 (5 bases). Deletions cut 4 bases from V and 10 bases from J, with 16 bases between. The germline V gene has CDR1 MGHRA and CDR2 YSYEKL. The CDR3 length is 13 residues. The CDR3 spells CASSPGGGGIAFF. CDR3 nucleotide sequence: TGCGCCAGCAGCCCCGGGGGGGGGGGAATAGCTTTCTTT.

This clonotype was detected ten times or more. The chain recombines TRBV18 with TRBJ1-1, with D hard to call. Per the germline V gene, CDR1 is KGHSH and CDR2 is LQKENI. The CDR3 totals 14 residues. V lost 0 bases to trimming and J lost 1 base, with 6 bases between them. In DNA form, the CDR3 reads TGTGCCAGCTCACCACCCTCCGGGAACACTGAAGCTTTCTTT. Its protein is CASSPPSGNTEAFF.

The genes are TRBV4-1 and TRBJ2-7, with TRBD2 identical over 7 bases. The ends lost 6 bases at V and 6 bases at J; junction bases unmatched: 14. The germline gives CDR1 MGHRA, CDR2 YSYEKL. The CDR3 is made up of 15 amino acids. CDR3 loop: CASRQSLAGVSEQYF. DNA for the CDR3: TGCGCCAGCAGGCAATCACTTGCGGGAGTCTCCGAGCAGTACTTC.

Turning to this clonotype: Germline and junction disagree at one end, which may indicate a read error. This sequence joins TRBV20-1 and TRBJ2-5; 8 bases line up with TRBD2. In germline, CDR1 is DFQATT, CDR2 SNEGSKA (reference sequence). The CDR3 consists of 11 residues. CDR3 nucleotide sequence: TGCAGTGCTAGAGTTAGCGGGACGGGGCACTTC. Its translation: CSARVSGTGHF.

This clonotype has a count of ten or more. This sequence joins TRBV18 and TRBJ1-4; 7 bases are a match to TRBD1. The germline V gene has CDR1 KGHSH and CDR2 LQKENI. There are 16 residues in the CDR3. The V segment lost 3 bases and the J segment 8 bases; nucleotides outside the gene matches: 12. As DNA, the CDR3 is TGTGCCAGCTCACCTCCTTCACAGGGGAGAGGGGAAAAACTGTTTTTT. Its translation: CASSPPSQGRGEKLFF. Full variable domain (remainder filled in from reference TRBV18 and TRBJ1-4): NAGVMQNPRHLVRRRGQEARLRCSPMKGHSHVYWYRQLPEEGLKFMVYLQKENIIDESGMPKERFSAEFPKEGPSILRIQQVVRGDSAAYFCASSPPSQGRGEKLFFGSGTQLSVL.

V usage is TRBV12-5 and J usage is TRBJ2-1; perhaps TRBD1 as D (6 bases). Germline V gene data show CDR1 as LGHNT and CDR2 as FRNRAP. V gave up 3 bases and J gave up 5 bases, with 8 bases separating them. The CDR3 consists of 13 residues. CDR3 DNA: TGTGCTAGTGGTTTACGGACAGACAATGAGCAGTTCTTC. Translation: CASGLRTDNEQFF.

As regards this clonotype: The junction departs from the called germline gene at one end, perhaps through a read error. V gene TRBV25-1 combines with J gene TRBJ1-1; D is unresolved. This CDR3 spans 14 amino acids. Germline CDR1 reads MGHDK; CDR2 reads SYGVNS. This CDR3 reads CASSESSVEGEAFF. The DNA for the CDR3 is TGTGCCAGCAGCGAATCCTCCGTGGAGGGTGAAGCTTTCTTT. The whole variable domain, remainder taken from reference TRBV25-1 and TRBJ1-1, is EADIYQTPRYLVIGTGKKITLECSQTMGHDKMYWYQQDPGMELHLIHYSYGVNSTEKGDLSSESTVSRIRTEHFPLTLESARPSHTSQYLCASSESSVEGEAFFGQGTRLTVV.

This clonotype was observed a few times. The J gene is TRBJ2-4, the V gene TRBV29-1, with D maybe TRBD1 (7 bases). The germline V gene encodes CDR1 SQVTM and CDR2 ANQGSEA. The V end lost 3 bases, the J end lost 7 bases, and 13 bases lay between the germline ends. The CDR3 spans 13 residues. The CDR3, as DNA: TGCAGCGTTGATCTCCCAGGGGGGAACATTCAGTACTTC. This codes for CSVDLPGGNIQYF.

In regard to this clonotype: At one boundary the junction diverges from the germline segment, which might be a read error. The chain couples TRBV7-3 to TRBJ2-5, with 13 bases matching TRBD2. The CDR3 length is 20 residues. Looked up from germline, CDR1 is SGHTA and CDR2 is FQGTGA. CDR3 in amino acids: CASNLGQGDTSGRAGETQYF. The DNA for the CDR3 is TGCGCCAGCAACCTCGGACAGGGGGATACTAGCGGGAGGGCCGGGGAGACCCAGTACTTC.

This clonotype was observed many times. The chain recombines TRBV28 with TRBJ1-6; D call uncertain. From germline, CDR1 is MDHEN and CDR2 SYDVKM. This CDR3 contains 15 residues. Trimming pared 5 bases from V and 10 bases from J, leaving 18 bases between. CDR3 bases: TGTGCCAGCAGTCCCCATCGAGGGTCGGGGTCACCCCTCCACTTT. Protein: CASSPHRGSGSPLHF.

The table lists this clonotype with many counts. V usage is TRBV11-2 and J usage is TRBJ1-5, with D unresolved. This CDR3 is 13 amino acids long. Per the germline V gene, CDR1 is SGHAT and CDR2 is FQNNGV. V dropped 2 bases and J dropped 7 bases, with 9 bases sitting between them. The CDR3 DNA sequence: TGTGCCAGCAGCTTAACAGCGGCGCAGCCCCAGCATTTT. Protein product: CASSLTAAQPQHF. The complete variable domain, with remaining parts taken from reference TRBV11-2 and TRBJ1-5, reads EAGVAQSPRYKIIEKRQSVAFWCNPISGHATLYWYQQILGQGPKLLIQFQNNGVVDDSQLPKDRFSAERLKGVDSTLKIQPAKLEDSAVYLCASSLTAAQPQHFGDGTRLSIL.

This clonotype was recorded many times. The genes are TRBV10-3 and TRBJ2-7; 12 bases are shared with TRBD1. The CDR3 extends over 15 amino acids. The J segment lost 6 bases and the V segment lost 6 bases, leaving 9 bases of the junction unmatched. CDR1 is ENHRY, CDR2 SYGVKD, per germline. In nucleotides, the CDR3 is TGTGCCATCAGCCCGGGGGACAGGGGGCTACTCGAGCAGTACTTC. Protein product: CAISPGDRGLLEQYF.

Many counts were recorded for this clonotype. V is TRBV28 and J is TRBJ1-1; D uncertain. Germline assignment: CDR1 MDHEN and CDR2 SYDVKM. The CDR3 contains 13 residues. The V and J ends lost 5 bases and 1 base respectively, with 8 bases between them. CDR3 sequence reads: CASSPGSNTEAFF. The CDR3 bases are TGTGCCAGCAGTCCGGGGTCGAACACTGAAGCTTTCTTT. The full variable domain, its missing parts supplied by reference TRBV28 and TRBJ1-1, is DVKVTQSSRYLVKRTGEKVFLECVQDMDHENMFWYRQDPGLGLRLIYFSYDVKMKEKGDIPEGYSVSREKKERFSLILESASTNQTSMYLCASSPGSNTEAFFGQGTRLTVV.